This T cell receptor (beta chain) was captured by sequencing in a study of T cell responses to AZD1222 COVID-19 vaccine. The wider study: Combined were second doses at about 4 or about 12 weeks.

The CDR3 loop spans 14 amino acids. Germline CDR1 is SGHAT and CDR2 is FQNNGV. Trimming shortened V by 5 bases and J by 5 bases, and 15 bases separated the two germline ends. Regarding this clone: Its specificity is unknown.

The method was immunoSEQ multiplex PCR; TCRdb's version includes in-frame clones alone and lacks a portion of them. The sample lists 180,000 or so clones, about 95% occurring once. Notes on the study in general: Most donors were white British and more were female, and clonal diversity was possibly underestimated. No day 14 peak samples; only post-peak repertoires were characterized. Only a handful of AZD1222 recipients were seropositive at baseline.

The chain is built from TRBV11-2 and TRBJ1-2; the D gene is possibly TRBD1 (5 bases). Sequencing used peripheral blood, obtained on day 0 of AZD1222 vaccination. The TCR was taken from an adult in good health. The CDR3 DNA is TGTGCCAGCAGCGCCGGGACTCCGGGGTATGGCTACACCTTC. Translating it yields CASSAGTPGYGYTF.